These 19 T cell receptor beta chains were all obtained from the same sample, sequenced in a study of blood T cell repertoires in COVID-19. Only in-frame clones appear in the TCRdb table, and some are missing; sequencing was by immunoSEQ multiplex PCR. This sample has about 150,000 clones, with 84% found just once. Specimen: PBMCs or T cells enriched from blood (not recorded which). Receptor source: a woman aged 45-65 years who had recovered from COVID-19.

Only one count was recorded for this clone. The chain links TRBV6-5 to TRBJ1-1, with D perhaps matching TRBD1 (5 bases). Between the trimmed V and J ends, which lost 7 bases and 0 bases, there was a span of 15 bases. The length of the CDR3 is 15 residues. CDR1 and CDR2 from the germline V gene are MNHEY and SVGAGI. The CDR3 here is CASIPDSRLNTEAFF. DNA of the CDR3: TGTGCCAGCATTCCCGACAGTCGCTTGAACACTGAAGCTTTCTTT.

V gene TRBV6-2 or TRBV6-3 combines with J gene TRBJ2-1; 8 bases are shared with TRBD2. The V segment lost 4 bases and the J segment 8 bases; nucleotides outside the gene matches: 10. This CDR3 is 15 amino acids long. Germline V gives CDR1 MNHEY, CDR2 SVGEGT. The CDR3 sequence: CASSFLGGGRDEQFF. In DNA form, the CDR3 reads TGTGCCAGCAGTTTCCTAGGCGGGGGGCGGGATGAGCAGTTCTTC.

V is TRBV24-1 and J is TRBJ2-2; D unclear. Germline CDR1 reads KGHDR; CDR2 reads SFDVKD. The V gene lost 4 bases and the J gene lost 5 bases, with 7 bases spanning the gap. CDR3 length equals 13 residues. DNA of the CDR3: TGTGCCACCAGTGACCCCCCAACCGGGGAGCTGTTTTTT. It codes for CATSDPPTGELFF.

The V call is TRBV28, the J call TRBJ1-6, with TRBD1 as a possible D gene (5 bases). Germline V gene lookup returns CDR1 MDHEN and CDR2 SYDVKM. This CDR3 region has 17 residues. V was trimmed by 4 bases and J by 9 bases, leaving 22 bases between them. CDR3 nucleotides: TGTGCCAGCAGTTCCCGACCCTTTGGAAGGGGCACTTCACCCCTCCACTTT. It yields the protein CASSSRPFGRGTSPLHF.

This clone occurred a few times. The chain recombines TRBV5-1 with TRBJ2-6; D gene ambiguous. The CDR3 is 14 amino acids. Germline values: CDR1 SGHRS, CDR2 YFSETQ. The V end lost 0 bases, the J end lost 4 bases, and 5 bases lay between the germline ends. As DNA, the CDR3 is TGCGCCAGCAGCTTGGCCGGGGGGGCCAACGTCCTGACTTTC. Encoded protein: CASSLAGGANVLTF.

V is TRBV7-2 and J is TRBJ2-3, with 10 positions matching TRBD2. Germline loops: CDR1 SGHTA, CDR2 FQGNSA. CDR3 length equals 15 residues. J lost 6 bases, V lost 5 bases, and 8 bases had no gene match. The CDR3 sequence: CASSTLAGAWDTQYF. In nucleotides, the CDR3 is TGTGCCAGCAGCACTCTAGCGGGGGCTTGGGATACGCAGTATTTT.

CDR3 bases: TGTGCCAGTAGTTCCAAGCTAAGTAGCACAGATACGCAGTATTTT. This encodes CASSSKLSSTDTQYF. The rearrangement joins TRBV19 to TRBJ2-3, with D unclear. The V gene's germline CDR1 is LNHDA and CDR2 SQIVND (reference sequence). The CDR3 contains 15 residues. V dropped 5 bases and J dropped 0 bases, with 12 bases sitting between them.

The chain is built from TRBV24-1 and TRBJ2-3; 8 nucleotides line up with TRBD2. The CDR3 consists of 16 residues. CDR1 and CDR2 (germline): KGHDR, SFDVKD. V lost 0 bases, J lost 0 bases, and 1 base stayed unmatched. The CDR3 reads CATSDLPSGSTDTQYF. The CDR3 nucleotides read TGTGCCACCAGTGATTTGCCTAGCGGGAGCACAGATACGCAGTATTTT.

The V call is TRBV2, the J call TRBJ1-4; 11 bases match TRBD1. CDR1 and CDR2 from the germline V gene are SNHLY and FYNNEI. With V trimmed by 5 bases and J by 8 bases, 7 bases remained unmatched. The CDR3 has 15 amino acids. The CDR3 DNA is TGTGCCAGCAGTCGTCCCGGGACAGGGGGGGAAAAACTGTTTTTT. It encodes CASSRPGTGGEKLFF.

The chain carries TRBV29-1 and TRBJ2-7; D gene unclear. In germline, CDR1 is SQVTM, CDR2 ANQGSEA. Trimming took off 3 bases at V and 0 bases at J, with 9 bases between the two ends. CDR3 length: 13 residues. The CDR3 is CSVEATSSYEQYF. CDR3 coding DNA: TGCAGCGTTGAGGCAACCTCCTCCTACGAGCAGTACTTC.

This clone has more than one count but fewer than ten. This chain connects TRBV20-1 to TRBJ1-2, with D possibly TRBD1 on 5 matching bases. Germline-derived CDR1 and CDR2 are DFQATT and SNEGSKA (reference sequence). The ends were cut back, 4 bases at V and 14 bases at J, with 17 bases in the middle. This CDR3 is 11 amino acids long. DNA for the CDR3: TGCAGTGCTACTACCTACAAAGGGGAAACCTTC. It is translated as CSATTYKGETF.

The chain joins TRBV7-3 to TRBJ2-2; D unclear. The V gene's germline CDR1 is SGHTA and CDR2 FQGTGA. The length of the CDR3 is 15 residues. V shed 2 bases and J shed 2 bases, with 9 bases lying between them. CDR3 DNA sequence: TGTGCCAGCAGCTTAGCTTCTAGTAACACCGGGGAGCTGTTTTTT. Protein sequence: CASSLASSNTGELFF.

The chain carries TRBV11-2 and TRBJ2-5, with 8 positions matching TRBD1. The J segment lost 2 bases and the V segment lost 3 bases, leaving 11 bases of the junction unmatched. The CDR3 totals 17 residues. The germline CDR1 and CDR2 sequences are SGHAT and FQNNGV. The DNA for the CDR3 is TGTGCCAGCAGCTTTAGGAGACAGGGGTTGGTTCAAGAGACCCAGTACTTC. Protein product: CASSFRRQGLVQETQYF.

The chain recombines TRBV19 with TRBJ2-2, with a weak D call TRBD2 (6 bases). CDR1 is LNHDA, CDR2 SQIVND, per germline (reference sequence). The CDR3 has 13 amino acids. Trimming removed 1 base at V and 6 bases at J, with 6 bases between. The CDR3 coding sequence is TGTGCCAGTAGTATAGGGGGGGCCGGGGAGCTGTTTTTT. Amino acid sequence: CASSIGGAGELFF.

This rearrangement joins TRBV7-6 to TRBJ2-5, with TRBD1 identical over 7 bases. The ends lost 10 bases at V and 5 bases at J; junction bases unmatched: 13. The CDR3 covers 14 residues. Germline-derived CDR1 and CDR2 are SGHVS and FNYEAQ. CDR3 region: CAKARTGCTETQYF. The CDR3 coding sequence is TGTGCCAAGGCGAGGACAGGATGTACGGAGACCCAGTACTTC.

The rearrangement links TRBV6-4 to TRBJ2-3, with D unclear. Trimming left V 4 bases short and J 0 bases short, with 8 bases between. Per the germline V gene, CDR1 is MRHNA and CDR2 is SNTAGT. The CDR3 extends over 14 amino acids. CDR3 DNA: TGTGCCAGCAGTGCCGAGGAGAGCACAGATACGCAGTATTTT. Its translation is CASSAEESTDTQYF.

The CDR3 nucleotides are TGTGCCAGCAGTCGACTAGCGGGAGCTTACGAGCAGTACTTC. Translating it yields CASSRLAGAYEQYF. The chain couples TRBV7-8 to TRBJ2-7, with TRBD2 matching 12 bases. V gave up 6 bases and J gave up 4 bases; unmatched junction bases: 4. This CDR3 region has 14 residues. The germline V gene has CDR1 SGHVS and CDR2 FQNEAQ.

J is TRBJ2-5 and V is TRBV24-1; the D gene is possibly TRBD2 (6 bases). The V end lost 5 bases, the J end lost 3 bases, and 12 bases lay between the germline ends. Germline-derived CDR1 and CDR2 are KGHDR and SFDVKD. This CDR3 is 14 amino acids long. The DNA of the CDR3 is TGTGCCACCAGTGCGGCGGGAATAGAAGAGACCCAGTACTTC. The encoded protein is CATSAAGIEETQYF.

This chain joins TRBV6-6 and TRBJ2-4, with TRBD2 matching 9 bases. In germline, CDR1 is MNHNY, CDR2 SVGAGI (reference sequence). After removal of 3 bases from V and 7 bases from J, the junction contained 4 bases not matched to a gene. This CDR3 is built from 14 residues. The CDR3 reads CASSYSGSFNIQYF. The CDR3 nucleotides are TGTGCCAGCAGTTATAGCGGGAGTTTTAACATTCAGTACTTC.